Listed here are 18 T cell receptor beta chains from one sample, sequenced in a study of OX40 agonist ivuxolimab in advanced cancers. Only in-frame clones appear in the TCRdb table, and some are missing; sequencing was by immunoSEQ multiplex PCR. The sample holds tens of thousands of clones; nearly 90% are singletons and the top ten take over 0.25%. This specimen was CD4+ or CD8+ T cells sorted from blood, taken in a trial of the OX40 agonist ivuxolimab. Receptors were obtained from an adult with an advanced solid tumor such as melanoma, head and neck, liver or kidney cancer.

V usage is TRBV7-3 and J usage is TRBJ2-3, with 8 bases that match TRBD2. The CDR3 spans 16 residues. The germline gives CDR1 SGHTA, CDR2 FQGTGA. V shed 5 bases and J 4 bases; nucleotides not matched to a gene: 11. CDR3 region: CASSPELAGNADTQYF. The DNA of the CDR3 is TGTGCCAGCAGCCCTGAATTAGCGGGAAACGCAGATACGCAGTATTTT.

V gene TRBV5-1 combines with J gene TRBJ1-2; 9 bases match TRBD1. Losses at the gene ends were 4 bases for V and 8 bases for J; bases not matched to a gene: 27. CDR3 length equals 20 residues. Germline values: CDR1 SGHRS, CDR2 YFSETQ. CDR3 sequence reads: CASSRNPTITGTGTFFGYTF. As DNA, the CDR3 is TGCGCCAGCAGCCGCAACCCAACAATTACCGGGACAGGGACTTTTTTCGGCTACACCTTC.

The rearrangement links TRBV2 to TRBJ1-4; 9 nucleotides align to TRBD1. CDR1 and CDR2 (germline): SNHLY, FYNNEI. This CDR3 spans 15 amino acids. Trimming cost V 7 bases and J 4 bases; bases outside gene matches: 7. CDR3 sequence: CASIGQGSNNEKLFF. CDR3 coding DNA: TGTGCCAGCATTGGACAGGGGTCCAATAATGAAAAACTGTTTTTT.

A word on this clone: Because the CDR3's place on the DNA is in doubt, the DNA is left out and the CDR3 is given as listed by TCRdb. This rearrangement joins TRBV21-1 to TRBJ1-2; the D call in the table, TRBD1, was not verified against the DNA. TRBV21-1 is a recognized pseudogene. The CDR3 extends over 17 residues, inclusive of both ends. CDR3: CASSKGAVGQGAQGYTF.

Here the CDR3 reads CASSLEGTSGNTIYF. The DNA for the CDR3 is TGTGCCAGCAGCTTAGAGGGGACCTCTGGAAACACCATATATTTT. This rearrangement joins TRBV7-9 to TRBJ1-3; perhaps TRBD1 as D (5 bases). The CDR3 contains 15 residues. V was trimmed by 1 base and J by 0 bases, leaving 7 bases between them. CDR1 and CDR2 (germline): SEHNR, FQNEAQ (reference sequence).

The chain is built from TRBV7-6 and TRBJ2-7; TRBD2 matches at 14 bases. CDR3 length: 21 amino acids. The V gene's germline CDR1 is SGHVS and CDR2 FNYEAQ. Trimming at V came to 4 bases and at J to 5 bases, leaving 22 bases not matched to a gene. The CDR3 protein is CASSSPLVPGLAGEGTHEQYF. As DNA, the CDR3 is TGTGCCAGCAGCTCGCCTTTGGTACCGGGACTAGCGGGAGAAGGTACCCACGAGCAGTACTTC.

V is TRBV6-1 and J is TRBJ1-5, with D unresolved. The CDR3 is 15 amino acids. Germline CDR1 reads MNHNS; CDR2 reads SASEGT. V lost 2 bases and J 3 bases, leaving 11 bases between the germline ends. The CDR3 DNA is TGTGCCAGCAGTGAAATTTTCAGCTCCAATCAGCCCCAGCATTTT. Encoded protein: CASSEIFSSNQPQHF.

This chain links TRBV9 with TRBJ2-3, with 9 bases fitting TRBD1. There are 16 residues in the CDR3. Germline V gene data show CDR1 as SGDLS and CDR2 as YYNGEE. Trimming removed 2 bases from V and 4 bases from J; junction bases left unmatched: 8. CDR3 protein: CASSVGQGVGSDTQYF. The CDR3 nucleotides are TGTGCCAGCAGCGTGGGACAGGGAGTTGGATCAGATACGCAGTATTTT.

This chain links TRBV15 with TRBJ2-5; D is undetermined. V was pared by 0 bases and J by 5 bases, with 13 bases between. Germline V gene lookup returns CDR1 LNHNV and CDR2 YYDKDF (reference sequence). The CDR3 loop spans 15 amino acids. In nucleotides, the CDR3 is TGTGCCACCAGCAGAGATTCGAGTTCGTGGGAGACCCAGTACTTC. Its translation is CATSRDSSSWETQYF.

This chain links TRBV28 with TRBJ2-7; D unclear. The CDR3 runs to 14 residues. The germline V and J ends were trimmed by 3 bases and 2 bases, with 11 bases remaining between them. Germline CDR1 MDHEN, CDR2 SYDVKM. CDR3 DNA sequence: TGTGCCAGCAGTTTCCTCGGCCTCACCTACGAGCAGTACTTC. Protein product: CASSFLGLTYEQYF.

The J gene is TRBJ1-1, the V gene TRBV9; TRBD1 might be the D (6 bases). Trimming removed 4 bases at V and 1 base at J, with 14 bases between. The germline gives CDR1 SGDLS, CDR2 YYNGEE. This CDR3 comprises 15 residues. CDR3 residues: CASSPRQAKNTEAFF. The CDR3 DNA follows: TGTGCCAGCAGCCCCAGACAGGCGAAGAACACTGAAGCTTTCTTT.

The chain employs TRBV29-1 and TRBJ2-1; 15 bases are shared with TRBD2. The germline V gene encodes CDR1 SQVTM and CDR2 ANQGSEA. V shed 3 bases and J 9 bases; nucleotides not matched to a gene: 6. The CDR3 runs to 15 residues. The CDR3 DNA reads as TGCAGCGTTGACGCCCGGGGACTAGCGGGGGGTGAGCAGTTCTTC. Protein product: CSVDARGLAGGEQFF.

The rearrangement joins TRBV25-1 to TRBJ2-3; D gene uncertain. V dropped 4 bases and J dropped 2 bases, with 10 bases sitting between them. This CDR3 spans 14 amino acids. Germline V CDR1 and CDR2: MGHDK, SYGVNS. The CDR3 protein is CASSALLSTDTQYF. In DNA, the CDR3 is TGTGCCAGCAGTGCTCTCCTTTCCACAGATACGCAGTATTTT.

The chain carries TRBV7-2 and TRBJ2-2; D unclear. The CDR3 totals 11 residues. The germline V gene has CDR1 SGHTA and CDR2 FQGNSA. Trimming left V 3 bases short and J 5 bases short, with 1 base between. As DNA, the CDR3 is TGTGCCAGCAGCTTTACCGGGGAGCTGTTTTTT. Translated: CASSFTGELFF.

This clone has a handful of counts. The chain links TRBV10-1 to TRBJ1-5; possibly TRBD1 for D (5 bases). The CDR3 sequence is 13 residues long. V shed 5 bases and J shed 3 bases, with 8 bases lying between them. Germline V CDR1 and CDR2: WNHNN, SYGVQD (reference sequence). The CDR3 is CASSPGPNQPQHF. CDR3 DNA sequence: TGCGCCAGCAGTCCAGGGCCCAATCAGCCCCAGCATTTT.

The rearrangement links TRBV11-2 to TRBJ2-1; 9 positions agree with TRBD2. V trimming: 2 bases; J trimming: 8 bases; junction bases outside the gene matches: 7. The CDR3 loop spans 15 amino acids. Germline-derived CDR1 and CDR2 are SGHAT and FQNNGV. The CDR3 DNA reads TGTGCCAGCAGCTTACTTAGCGGGAGTGTAGATGAGCAGTTCTTC. Protein sequence: CASSLLSGSVDEQFF.

For this clone: At one end, the junction sequence differs from germline, possibly due to a read error. The chain couples TRBV5-1 to TRBJ2-7; no definite D call. Germline CDR1 reads SGHRS; CDR2 reads YFSETQ. The CDR3 loop spans 14 amino acids. The CDR3 loop is CASKLFTRTYEQYF. The CDR3, as DNA: TGTGCCAGCAAACTGTTCACTCGTACCTACGAGCAGTACTTC.

This chain links TRBV9 with TRBJ2-1; D possibly matches TRBD1 or TRBD2 (6 bases each). This CDR3 contains 15 residues. Trimming took off 1 base at V and 2 bases at J, with 10 bases between the two ends. Germline CDR1 and CDR2: SGDLS and YYNGEE. CDR3 residues: CASSVTRGAYNEQFF. The CDR3 DNA reads as TGTGCCAGCAGCGTAACGAGGGGGGCCTACAATGAGCAGTTCTTC. The variable domain in full, with the rest retrieved from reference TRBV9 and TRBJ2-1, is DSGVTQTPKHLITATGQRVTLRCSPRSGDLSVYWYQQSLDQGLQFLIQYYNGEERAKGNILERFSAQQFPDLHSELNLSSLELGDSALYFCASSVTRGAYNEQFFGPGTRLTVL.